This TCR beta chain was retrieved from a study of blood T cell repertoires in COVID-19. Study-level information: Sites across the United States, Italy and Spain contributed samples from acute and convalescent COVID-19. The cDNA or gDNA used as material had been derived from T cells, B-cell-depleted T cells, or PBMCs.

V dropped 0 bases and J dropped 9; count of bases not matched to a gene: 2. The CDR3 is made up of 14 amino acids. Germline V lookup: CDR1 KGHSH, CDR2 LQKENI. Methods used by the authors: Reference gene primer amplification gave estimated nucleated cell counts. Assay: immunoSEQ multiplex PCR; the TCRdb copy retains only in-frame clones and omits some. D and trimming come from the DNA, and the V and J calls and clone size come from that table. The table includes 150,000 to 200,000 clones, roughly 88% detected once. V gene TRBV18 combines with J gene TRBJ1-4, with TRBD1 matching 9 bases. The source of this sequence is a woman aged 80 or over with acute or convalescent COVID-19. The sample was peripheral blood. CDR3 residues: CASSPPGQGKKLFF. The CDR3 DNA is TGTGCCAGCTCACCACCGGGACAGGGTAAAAAACTGTTTTTT.